Listed here is a single TCR beta chain. Its matching antigen is unknown. These data originate in a study of cytomegalovirus exposure and HLA in healthy donors. Study results and caveats: Specificity for CMV antigens was confirmed in vitro for a few of the CMV-associated chains. In a later analysis, donors in an Asian-associated ancestry cluster reportedly had fewer N-insertions in productive TCRs than the cohort mean. About 87% or about 30% of the time was how often most TCR beta V segments were productive, according to an earlier analysis.

Per germline, CDR1 ENHRY and CDR2 SYGVKD. The CDR3 has 13 residues. V was clipped by 7 bases and J by 2 bases, with 11 bases between them. Each of the donors was a healthy bone marrow donor. The PCR had 60 Vbeta and 13 Jbeta primers. TCRdb keeps only in-frame clones here, not all; method: immunoSEQ multiplex PCR. The repertoire has 99,000 or so clones, roughly 80% of them found once; the top ten carry 6.9%. The chain has TRBV10-3 and TRBJ1-1, with a possible D match to TRBD1 (6 bases). The TCR was taken from a man aged 25 to 40 in good health and CMV-seropositive. The specimen sequenced was PBMCs. The CDR3 region is CAITRQVNTEAFF. CDR3 nucleotides: TGTGCCATCACCCGACAGGTTAACACTGAAGCTTTCTTT.